This TCR beta chain was recorded in a study of blood T cell repertoires in COVID-19. Study summary: Collection of acute and convalescent COVID-19 samples took place in the United States, Italy and Spain. PBMCs, B-cell-depleted T cells, or T cells were the source of the cDNA or gDNA that made up the material.

Germline V gene sequence: CDR1 SGHVS, CDR2 FQNEAQ. The CDR3 covers 14 residues. After removal of 3 bases from V and 9 bases from J, the junction contained 4 bases not matched to a gene. Using immunoSEQ multiplex PCR, the repertoire was profiled, and TCRdb retains in-frame clones only, with some absent. Of hundreds of thousands of clones listed, more than 70% are singletons. The chain combines TRBV7-8 with TRBJ1-6, with 8 bases matching TRBD1. The specimen sequenced was peripheral blood. The sequence was collected from a woman aged 65 to 85 with COVID-19, enrolled during active disease. DNA of the CDR3: TGTGCCAGCAGCTTTGGACAGGGATTTTCACCCCTCCACTTT. It codes for CASSFGQGFSPLHF.